The clone carrying this T cell receptor (beta chain) was counted only a few times. Sequenced by immunoSEQ multiplex PCR; TCRdb stores in-frame clones only, minus some. The sample lists 100,000 to 150,000 clones, around four fifths occurring once. The data were obtained in a study of blood T cell repertoires in COVID-19. Study as a whole: COVID-19 samples, acute and convalescent, were from the United States, Italy and Spain.

Per germline, CDR1 MGHRA and CDR2 YSYEKL. The CDR3 length is 12 residues. V gave up 0 bases and J gave up 9 bases; unmatched junction bases: 1. This clonotype was obtained from a human donor in a cohort sampled during active COVID-19. Specimen: peripheral blood. The chain uses TRBV4-1 and TRBJ1-2; 7 nucleotides align to TRBD1. The CDR3 spells CASSQEDRRYTF. DNA for the CDR3: TGCGCCAGCAGCCAAGAGGACAGGCGCTACACCTTC.